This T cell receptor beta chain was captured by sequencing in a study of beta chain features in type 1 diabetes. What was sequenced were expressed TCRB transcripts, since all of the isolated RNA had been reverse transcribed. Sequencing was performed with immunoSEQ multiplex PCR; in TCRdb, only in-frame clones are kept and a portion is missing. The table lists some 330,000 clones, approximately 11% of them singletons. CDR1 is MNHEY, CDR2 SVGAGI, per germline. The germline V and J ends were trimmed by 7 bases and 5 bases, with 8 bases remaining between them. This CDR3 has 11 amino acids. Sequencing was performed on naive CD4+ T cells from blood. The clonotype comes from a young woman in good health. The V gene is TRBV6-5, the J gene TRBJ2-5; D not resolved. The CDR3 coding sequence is TGTGCCAGCAAAACTCTTGAGACCCAGTACTTC. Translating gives CASKTLETQYF.